This T cell receptor (beta chain) is from a study of shared clonotypes between healthy human individuals. Study results and limitations: Incompleteness in sorted-subset sequencing, despite large depth, was shown by rarefaction. As a rule, naive subsets had a larger estimated richness than memory subsets.

The protocol was immunoSEQ multiplex PCR, while the TCRdb copy is restricted to in-frame clones and leaves out a portion. The sample carries some 2,100,000 clones, approximately 94% recorded once. Comments on this clone: Its antigen remains unidentified.

CDR3 length: 15 residues. V was shortened by 3 bases and J by 2 bases, with 13 bases between the two germline ends. The germline V gene encodes CDR1 ENHRY and CDR2 SYGVKD. The rearrangement joins TRBV10-3 to TRBJ2-5, with D unresolved. The sequence was obtained from a man younger than 35 in good health. The material sequenced was naive CD4+ T cells sorted from blood. Sample subset: CD45RA+ positively selected. The CDR3 region is CAISDVPGNQETQYF. CDR3 DNA sequence: TGTGCCATCAGTGACGTCCCGGGCAATCAAGAGACCCAGTACTTC.